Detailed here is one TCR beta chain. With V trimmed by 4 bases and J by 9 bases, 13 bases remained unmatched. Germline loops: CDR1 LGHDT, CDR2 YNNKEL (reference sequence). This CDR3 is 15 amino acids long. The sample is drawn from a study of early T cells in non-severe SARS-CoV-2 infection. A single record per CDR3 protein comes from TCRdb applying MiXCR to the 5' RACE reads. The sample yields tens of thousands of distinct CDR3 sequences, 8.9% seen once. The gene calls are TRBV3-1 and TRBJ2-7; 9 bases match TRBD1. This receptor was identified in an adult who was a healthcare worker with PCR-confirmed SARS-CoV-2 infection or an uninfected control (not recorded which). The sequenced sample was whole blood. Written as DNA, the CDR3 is TGTGCCAGCAGCCCCTATTTTGGACAGGGGTCGTGGCAGTACTTC. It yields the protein CASSPYFGQGSWQYF.